This record concerns one TCR beta chain sequence. Its antigen has not been determined. Nothing much larger sits one base from this clone, and base qualities are not available. Each collaborating institution followed its own protocols to collect whole blood in K2EDTA tubes. For TCRbeta analysis, collaborators shipped samples in one of three forms: frozen whole blood, isolated PBMCs, or DNA extracted from either of those sample types. As encoded in the germline V gene (reference sequence), CDR1 is MNHNY while CDR2 is SVGAGI. Measured from the cysteine to the phenylalanine, the CDR3 is 10 residues long. The sequence is cut down to CDR3 DNA, 30 bases in frame from base 1. V drops 10 bases and J drops 1 base, leaving 4 bases in between. The immunoSEQ Assay, a bias-controlled multiplex PCR, was used to amplify TCRbeta CDR3 regions from genomic DNA. The authors processed their data as follows. Nucleated cell counts per sample were estimated from amplification of reference gene primers within the assay. To quantify the absolute abundance of each unique TCRbeta CDR3 rearrangement, sequence reads were collapsed and filtered. Productive Simpson clonality was computed per sample as the square root of Simpson's diversity index over productive rearrangements. The clones in this table, taken by TCRdb from immuneACCESS, are in-frame only. Not every clone is retained; where verified, under half of the shortfall comes from an unresolved V gene, and the cause of the rest is unknown. For V, J and clone size, that table is used; D and trimming come from the DNA. For this sample there are 70,000 to 100,000 clones; 65% to 85% appear just once. The ten largest clones capture 15% to 18% of the sample.

This entry belongs to a study of blood T cell repertoires in COVID-19 (TCRdb year 2020). Study-level background: The collaborator samples originated in the United States, Italy and Spain and spanned the acute and convalescent phases of COVID-19. The sample metadata nearly always contained a de-identified subject ID, COVID-19 status, age in years and sex. The material from the prospective study consisted of cDNA or gDNA derived from T cells, B-cell-depleted T cells, or PBMCs. The repertoires were made available in a free public database intended to serve as a resource for research on the immune response to SARS-CoV-2. Subjects who had been exposed to COVID-19, were actively infected with it, or had recovered from it provided the deeply sampled blood TCRbeta repertoires that made up the dataset. HLA class I and class II types, where available, came from metadata supplied by the sample provider rather than from assay-based typing. The samples were drawn from two sources: the first 160 participants of the ongoing ImmuneRACE study, and 1,000 to 1,500 subjects contributed by 6 global collaborators. Overall study outcomes, separate from this receptor: The quantity of clinical and demographic metadata differed by source and by participant and was supplied without curation.

The clonotype originates from a woman aged 80 or older with acute or convalescent COVID-19. Recombination joined TRBV6-6 with TRBJ1-1, with the D gene not clear enough to name. Source material: peripheral blood. The CDR3 region has the sequence CATGNTEAFF. The bases are TGTGCCACCGGGAACACTGAAGCTTTCTTT.